This T cell receptor (beta chain) appears in the sequencing data of a study of early T cells in non-severe SARS-CoV-2 infection. Study summary: The study sequenced bulk RNA from unsorted whole blood, with chains unpaired.

This CDR3 has 17 amino acids. The V end was cut by 2 bases, the J end by 5 bases, with 18 bases between. Germline lookup yields CDR1 KGHDR and CDR2 SFDVKD. This clonotype has at least ten counts. Its target is unknown. Study-wide points: Private and CD4 specificities were missed by VDJdb matching, which favored anti-spike CD8 responses.

The protocol attached unique molecular identifiers to individual cDNA molecules. MiXCR, applied by TCRdb to the 5' RACE reads, yields one record per CDR3 protein. The profile shows 40,000 to 45,000 distinct CDR3 sequences, 11% of them singletons. This sequence was found in an adult who was a healthcare worker with PCR-confirmed SARS-CoV-2 infection or an uninfected control (not recorded which). Sequencing used whole blood. V is TRBV24-1 and J is TRBJ1-5; weak D call: TRBD1 (5 bases). The CDR3: CATSDSLQVTEDQPQHF. CDR3 sequence (DNA): TGTGCCACCAGTGATTCACTACAGGTCACCGAGGATCAGCCCCAGCATTTT.